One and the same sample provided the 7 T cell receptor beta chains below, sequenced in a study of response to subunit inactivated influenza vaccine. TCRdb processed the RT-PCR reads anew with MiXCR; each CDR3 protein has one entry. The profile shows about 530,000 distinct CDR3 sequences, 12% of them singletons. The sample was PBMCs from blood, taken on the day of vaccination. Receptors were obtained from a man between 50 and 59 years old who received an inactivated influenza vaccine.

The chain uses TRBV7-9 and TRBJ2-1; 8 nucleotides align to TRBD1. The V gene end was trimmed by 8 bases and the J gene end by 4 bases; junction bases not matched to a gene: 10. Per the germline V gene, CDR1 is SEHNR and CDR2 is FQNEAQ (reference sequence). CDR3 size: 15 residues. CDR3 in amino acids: CASGAQGARYNEQFF. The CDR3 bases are TGTGCCAGCGGGGCTCAGGGGGCCAGGTACAATGAGCAGTTCTTC.

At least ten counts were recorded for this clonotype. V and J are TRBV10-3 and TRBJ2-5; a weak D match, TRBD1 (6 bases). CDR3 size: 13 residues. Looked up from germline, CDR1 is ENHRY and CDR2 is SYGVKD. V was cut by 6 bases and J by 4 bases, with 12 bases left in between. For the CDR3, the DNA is TGTGCCATCAGCGAAACAGGGACAGAGACCCAGTACTTC. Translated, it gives CAISETGTETQYF.

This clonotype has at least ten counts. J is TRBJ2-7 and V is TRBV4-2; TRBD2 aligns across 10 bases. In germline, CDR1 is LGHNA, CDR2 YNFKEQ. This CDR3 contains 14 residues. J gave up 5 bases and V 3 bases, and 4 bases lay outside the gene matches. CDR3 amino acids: CASSHSGGAHEQYF. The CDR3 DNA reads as TGTGCCAGCAGCCACAGCGGGGGGGCCCACGAGCAGTACTTC.

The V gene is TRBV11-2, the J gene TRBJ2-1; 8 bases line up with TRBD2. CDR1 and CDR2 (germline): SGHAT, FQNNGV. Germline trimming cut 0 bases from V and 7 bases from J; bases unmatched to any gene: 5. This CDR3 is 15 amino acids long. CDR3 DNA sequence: TGTGCCAGCAGCTTAGAGAGCGGGGGTGGTAATGAGCAGTTCTTC. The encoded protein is CASSLESGGGNEQFF.

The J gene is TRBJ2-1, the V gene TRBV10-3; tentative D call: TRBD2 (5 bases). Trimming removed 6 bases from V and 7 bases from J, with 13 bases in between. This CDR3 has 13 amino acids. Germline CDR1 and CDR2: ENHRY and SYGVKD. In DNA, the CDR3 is TGTGCCATCAGGGACTTTGAGGCAAATGAGCAGTTCTTC. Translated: CAIRDFEANEQFF.

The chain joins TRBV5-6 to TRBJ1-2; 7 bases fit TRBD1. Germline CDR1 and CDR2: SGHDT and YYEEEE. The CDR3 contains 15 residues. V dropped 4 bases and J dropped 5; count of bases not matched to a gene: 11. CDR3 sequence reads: CASSPTTGVLYGYTF. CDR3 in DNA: TGTGCCAGCAGCCCAACTACAGGGGTTCTATATGGCTACACCTTC.

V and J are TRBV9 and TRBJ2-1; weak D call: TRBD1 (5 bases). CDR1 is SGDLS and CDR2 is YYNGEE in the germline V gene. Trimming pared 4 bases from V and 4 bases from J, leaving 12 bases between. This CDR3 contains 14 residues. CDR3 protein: CASSPPAGYNEQFF. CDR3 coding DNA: TGTGCCAGCAGCCCCCCAGCAGGGTACAATGAGCAGTTCTTC.